This TCR beta chain was found in a study of early T cells in non-severe SARS-CoV-2 infection. About the study: RNA in bulk from unsorted whole blood was sequenced, and chains were unpaired.

The CDR3 length is 15 residues. V lost 4 bases to trimming and J lost 9 bases; unmatched junction nucleotides: 8. General study results and limits: Sequences matched to VDJdb favored anti-spike CD8 responses, while private and CD4 specificities were missed.

A remark on this clonotype: What it binds is not known.

Unique molecular identifiers (one per individual cDNA molecule) were attached. TCRdb re-called the 5' RACE reads through MiXCR, storing one row per CDR3 protein. Seen here are about 42,000 distinct CDR3 sequences, around 7% observed once, and the top ten hold roughly 5.1%. Sequences were obtained from whole blood. V gene TRBV12-3 or TRBV12-4 combines with J gene TRBJ1-6; TRBD1 agrees at 8 bases. The source is an adult who was a healthcare worker with PCR-confirmed SARS-CoV-2 infection or an uninfected control (not recorded which). The CDR3 region has the DNA TGTGCCAGCAGTTCCGGGACAGGATGGGGTTCACCCCTCCACTTT. This translates into CASSSGTGWGSPLHF.